The T cell receptor (beta chain) described here comes from a study of T cell changes during pregnancy in multiple sclerosis. Assay: immunoSEQ multiplex PCR; the TCRdb copy retains only in-frame clones and omits some. The repertoire holds roughly 120,000 clones, about 94% seen once, with 1.5% in the top ten. This clone came up once. CDR1 MDHEN and CDR2 SYDVKM come from the germline V gene. J lost 2 bases, V lost 6 bases, and 1 base had no gene match. The CDR3 is 13 amino acids. The origin of this receptor is a female donor with multiple sclerosis, enrolled in a pregnancy study. The gene calls are TRBV28 and TRBJ1-3; 7 bases line up with TRBD1. The specimen comprised peripheral blood, sampled in the third trimester of pregnancy. The CDR3 nucleotides are TGTGCCAGCAGCGACAGGGCTGGAAACACCATATATTTT. This codes for CASSDRAGNTIYF.